This T cell receptor (beta chain) was sequenced for a study of shared clonotypes between healthy human individuals. Study context: Serving as donors were a couple of women and three men, whose ages spanned 18 to 49.

The data were produced by immunoSEQ multiplex PCR, yet TCRdb's version contains in-frame clones alone and is incomplete. The sample comprises 2 million to 2.5 million clones, less than 95% of which are singletons, and more than 0.35% rests with the top ten. This clone was picked up one time. Its antigen is undetermined. Study outcomes and limitations: The rarefaction results pointed to incomplete sorted-subset sequencing despite large depth.

All donors qualified as healthy HIV-negative adults and had experienced no recent acute infections or vaccinations. CD4+ cells yielded CD45RA+ naive and CD45RA-negative memory subsets. Germline assignment: CDR1 SGHVS and CDR2 FNYEAQ. The CDR3 runs to 15 residues. J was trimmed by 0 bases and V by 4 bases; bases with no gene match: 4. The receptor comes from a man in his late teens or twenties in good health. Some clones in this sample may be carry-over from other donors' samples. The gene calls are TRBV7-6 and TRBJ2-3; 7 bases are shared with TRBD1. Input material: naive CD4+ T cells from PBMCs. Subset indicated: CD45RA+ positively selected. CDR3 loop: CASSSTGPSTDTQYF. In DNA form, the CDR3 reads TGTGCCAGCAGCTCGACAGGGCCCAGCACAGATACGCAGTATTTT.